This passage covers 17 T cell receptor beta chains from one sample sequenced in a study of T cells in Graves' hyperthyroidism and ophthalmopathy. There were TCR beta CDR3 regions amplified from RNA transcripts. The HTBI primer set drove a first-round RT-PCR of the TCR CDR3. TCRdb independently ran MiXCR on the multiplex PCR reads; one entry per CDR3 protein. The table shows under 650,000 distinct CDR3 sequences, with about a sixth occurring only once. Sequenced sample: blood. These receptor sequences come from a woman in her 30s with Graves' hyperthyroidism.

Note on this clonotype: A read error may be the cause here, since a much bigger clone is one base away. V usage is TRBV5-1 and J usage is TRBJ2-1; 8 bases fit TRBD1. The J call could be wrong; TRBJ2-7 is a better fit for the DNA end. The CDR3 length is 18 residues. Germline CDR1 reads SGHRS; CDR2 reads YFSETQ. The CDR3, as DNA: TGCGCCAGCAGCTTGGTAGCAGGGGGCGCGAGTTCCTACAATGAGCAGTACTTC. Its protein is CASSLVAGGASSYNEQYF.

This clonotype was seen repeatedly, ten times or more. The gene calls are TRBV12-3 or TRBV12-4 and TRBJ2-1, with TRBD2 identical over 12 bases. CDR3 length: 15 residues. J lost 8 bases, V lost 4 bases, and 6 bases had no gene match. The CDR3 loop is CASSSTSGSTYEQFF. The CDR3 coding sequence is TGTGCCAGCAGTTCGACTAGCGGGAGTACCTATGAGCAGTTCTTC.

This chain connects TRBV11-1 to TRBJ1-6, with 7 bases that match TRBD1. Germline V lookup: CDR1 SGHAT, CDR2 FQDESV (reference sequence). This CDR3 is 13 amino acids long. The V segment lost 5 bases and the J segment 13 bases; nucleotides outside the gene matches: 8. The CDR3 DNA sequence: TGTGCCAGCAGCCCGGACAGGAGCAAGCCCCTCCACTTT. Amino acid sequence: CASSPDRSKPLHF. Complete variable domain (other parts from reference TRBV11-1 and TRBJ1-6): EAEVAQSPRYKITEKSQAVAFWCDPISGHATLYWYRQILGQGPELLVQFQDESVVDDSQLPKDRFSAERLKGVDSTLKIQPAELGDSAMYLCASSPDRSKPLHFGNGTRLTVT.

This clonotype occurred a few times. The gene calls are TRBV19 and TRBJ2-3; 9 bases fit TRBD2. J was trimmed by 5 bases and V by 7 bases; bases with no gene match: 16. The CDR3 runs 17 residues. Per germline, CDR1 LNHDA and CDR2 SQIVND (reference sequence). CDR3 protein: CASTPGGSGRGRDTQYF. In DNA, the CDR3 is TGTGCCAGTACCCCTGGGGGTAGCGGGAGAGGTAGAGATACGCAGTATTTT. Looking up the rest from reference TRBV19 and TRBJ2-3 gives the full variable domain: DGGITQSPKYLFRKEGQNVTLSCEQNLNHDAMYWYRQDPGQGLRLIYYSQIVNDFQKGDIAEGYSVSREKKESFPLTVTSAQKNPTAFYLCASTPGGSGRGRDTQYFGPGTRLTVL.

This clonotype was counted ten times or more. J is TRBJ2-7 and V is TRBV28; 8 bases align to TRBD2. Germline loops: CDR1 MDHEN, CDR2 SYDVKM. V was clipped by 10 bases and J by 3 bases; unmatched bases: 8. CDR3 length: 13 residues. This CDR3 reads CAIGLAEFYEQYF. The CDR3 region has the DNA TGTGCCATCGGACTAGCAGAGTTCTACGAGCAGTACTTC.

This clonotype was counted ten times or more. This chain connects TRBV3-1 to TRBJ2-1, with D perhaps being TRBD1 or TRBD2 (5 bases each). The germline V and J ends were trimmed by 1 base and 7 bases, with 20 bases remaining between them. Germline CDR1 LGHDT, CDR2 YNNKEL (reference sequence). This CDR3 comprises 17 residues. CDR3 in DNA: TGTGCCAGCAGCCAAGCTTTTGGGGCTAGCAGTGGGAATGAGCAGTTCTTC. Protein product: CASSQAFGASSGNEQFF.

This clonotype was seen ten or more times. The V gene is TRBV20-1, the J gene TRBJ2-1; D is possibly TRBD2 (5 bases). Germline CDR1 DFQATT, CDR2 SNEGSKA (reference sequence). The CDR3 is 11 amino acids. Trimming cost V 0 bases and J 9 bases, with 6 bases left between them. The CDR3: CSARESGEQFF. The CDR3 bases are TGCAGTGCTAGAGAAAGCGGTGAGCAGTTCTTC.

The table lists this clonotype with a few counts. The chain combines TRBV27 with TRBJ1-4; no clear D gene. Germline V gives CDR1 MNHEY, CDR2 SMNVEV (reference sequence). This CDR3 is built from 14 residues. The germline V and J ends were trimmed by 2 bases and 8 bases, with 12 bases remaining between them. CDR3 DNA: TGTGCCAGCAGTTTAGAGGAGATAAAAGAAAAACTGTTTTTT. Translating gives CASSLEEIKEKLFF.

This clonotype has just a few counts. The chain couples TRBV2 to TRBJ2-7, with D perhaps TRBD1 (5 bases). From germline, CDR1 is SNHLY and CDR2 FYNNEI. The CDR3 extends over 15 amino acids. V was pared by 5 bases and J by 5 bases, with 19 bases between. CDR3 nucleotide sequence: TGTGCCAGCAGTAGAAGGCAGGGCTCGGTTAACGAGCAGTACTTC. Translation: CASSRRQGSVNEQYF.

The CDR3 reads CASSLVGRWGANEKLFF. The CDR3 region has the DNA TGTGCCAGCAGCTTAGTCGGGCGCTGGGGAGCTAATGAAAAACTGTTTTTT. V usage is TRBV7-8 and J usage is TRBJ1-4; no reliable D call. The germline V and J ends were trimmed by 1 base and 3 bases, with 15 bases remaining between them. This CDR3 has 17 residues. Germline V CDR1 and CDR2: SGHVS, FQNEAQ.

This clonotype was detected ten times or more. The chain is built from TRBV30 and TRBJ1-2, with D tentatively TRBD1 (6 bases). CDR1 and CDR2 (germline): GTSNPN, SVGIG (reference sequence). Trimming took off 4 bases at V and 6 bases at J, with 9 bases between the two ends. CDR3 size: 11 residues. CDR3 bases: TGTGCCTGGATGACAGGTCATGGCTACACCTTC. Amino acid sequence: CAWMTGHGYTF. Full variable domain (remainder filled in from reference TRBV30 and TRBJ1-2): SQTIHQWPATLVQPVGSPLSLECTVEGTSNPNLYWYRQAAGRGLQLLFYSVGIGQISSEVPQNLSASRPQDRQFILSSKKLLLSDSGFYLCAWMTGHGYTFGSGTRLTVV.

The genes are TRBV20-1 and TRBJ1-3; 10 positions agree with TRBD1. Unmatched junction bases numbered 13, after V lost 5 bases and J lost 0 bases. The CDR3 runs to 18 residues. Germline assignment: CDR1 DFQATT and CDR2 SNEGSKA (reference sequence). The CDR3 DNA sequence: TGCAGTGCTGCTGACAGGGGGCGGCTACATGCCTCTGGAAACACCATATATTTT. This translates into CSAADRGRLHASGNTIYF.

The CDR3 region is CASSNTGHLKRAQYF. The CDR3 coding sequence is TGTGCCAGCAGCAATACCGGGCACCTTAAAAGGGCCCAGTACTTC. The rearrangement joins TRBV5-6 to TRBJ2-5, with no clear D. Between the trimmed V and J ends, which lost 4 bases and 9 bases, there was a span of 22 bases. In germline, CDR1 is SGHDT, CDR2 YYEEEE. The CDR3 loop spans 15 amino acids.

The genes are TRBV28 and TRBJ1-3, with D tentatively TRBD1 (6 bases). Germline V CDR1 and CDR2: MDHEN, SYDVKM. V was shortened by 4 bases and J by 1 base, with 14 bases between the two germline ends. The CDR3 is 16 amino acids. This CDR3 reads CASSSPGARSGNTIYF. The CDR3 DNA sequence: TGTGCCAGCAGTTCGCCAGGGGCGCGGTCTGGAAACACCATATATTTT. Based on the CDR3 plus reference TRBV28 and TRBJ1-3, the full variable domain is DVKVTQSSRYLVKRTGEKVFLECVQDMDHENMFWYRQDPGLGLRLIYFSYDVKMKEKGDIPEGYSVSREKKERFSLILESASTNQTSMYLCASSSPGARSGNTIYFGEGSWLTVV.

This clonotype came up a few times. The chain joins TRBV19 to TRBJ1-2; 7 nucleotides align to TRBD1. The V gene's germline CDR1 is LNHDA and CDR2 SQIVND (reference sequence). This CDR3 is 15 amino acids long. Trimming at V came to 5 bases and at J to 1 base, leaving 7 bases not matched to a gene. The CDR3 bases are TGTGCCAGTAGTGGTGACAGGGTTTTTAACTATGGCTACACCTTC. This encodes CASSGDRVFNYGYTF.

This rearrangement joins TRBV6-1 to TRBJ1-1; TRBD1 is a possible D gene (5 bases). V was shortened by 9 bases and J by 3 bases, with 11 bases between the two germline ends. The CDR3 covers 12 residues. Germline values: CDR1 MNHNS, CDR2 SASEGT. The CDR3 loop reads CASRGQDTEAFF. Written as DNA, the CDR3 is TGTGCCAGTAGGGGCCAGGACACTGAAGCTTTCTTT.

V is TRBV13 and J is TRBJ2-2, with TRBD1 identical over 7 bases. Germline trimming cut 4 bases from V and 6 bases from J; bases unmatched to any gene: 14. From germline, CDR1 is PRHDT and CDR2 FYEKMQ (reference sequence). The CDR3 has 17 residues. The CDR3 DNA sequence: TGTGCCAGCAGCTCTCAATCGACAGGGAAGGCCGCCGGGGAGCTGTTTTTT. Amino acid sequence: CASSSQSTGKAAGELFF.